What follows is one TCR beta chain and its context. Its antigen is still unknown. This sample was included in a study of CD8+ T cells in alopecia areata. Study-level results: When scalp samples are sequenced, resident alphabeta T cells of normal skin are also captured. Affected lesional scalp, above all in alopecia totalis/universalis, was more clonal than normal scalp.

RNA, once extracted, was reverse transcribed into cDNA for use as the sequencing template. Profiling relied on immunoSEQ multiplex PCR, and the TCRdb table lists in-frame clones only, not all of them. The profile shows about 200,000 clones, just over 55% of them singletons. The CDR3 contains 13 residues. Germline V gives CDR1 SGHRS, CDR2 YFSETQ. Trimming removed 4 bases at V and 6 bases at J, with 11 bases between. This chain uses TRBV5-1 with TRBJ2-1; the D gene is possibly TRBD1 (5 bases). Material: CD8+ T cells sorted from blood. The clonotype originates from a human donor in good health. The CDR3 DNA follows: TGCGCCAGCAGCAAGGGGTTCTCCAATGAGCAGTTCTTC. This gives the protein CASSKGFSNEQFF.